This record concerns one T cell receptor (beta chain) sequence. These data are taken from a study of blood T cell repertoires in COVID-19. Study background: Both acute and convalescent COVID-19 samples were obtained from the United States, Italy and Spain.

Profiled with immunoSEQ multiplex PCR; TCRdb holds only in-frame clones, not every one. Here the sample spans hundreds of thousands of clones, around 86% being singletons. Trimming took 8 bases from V and 10 from J, leaving 24 bases between them. Germline CDR1 reads GTSNPN; CDR2 reads SVGIG (reference sequence). The CDR3 is 13 amino acids. The clonotype comes from a woman between 45 and 65 years old with COVID-19, enrolled during active disease. The genes are TRBV30 and TRBJ2-7, with D perhaps TRBD1 (5 bases). Sequencing was carried out using peripheral blood. CDR3 sequence: CAGRTRAEPAQYF. As DNA, the CDR3 is TGTGCCGGACGGACAAGGGCTGAACCGGCACAGTACTTC.